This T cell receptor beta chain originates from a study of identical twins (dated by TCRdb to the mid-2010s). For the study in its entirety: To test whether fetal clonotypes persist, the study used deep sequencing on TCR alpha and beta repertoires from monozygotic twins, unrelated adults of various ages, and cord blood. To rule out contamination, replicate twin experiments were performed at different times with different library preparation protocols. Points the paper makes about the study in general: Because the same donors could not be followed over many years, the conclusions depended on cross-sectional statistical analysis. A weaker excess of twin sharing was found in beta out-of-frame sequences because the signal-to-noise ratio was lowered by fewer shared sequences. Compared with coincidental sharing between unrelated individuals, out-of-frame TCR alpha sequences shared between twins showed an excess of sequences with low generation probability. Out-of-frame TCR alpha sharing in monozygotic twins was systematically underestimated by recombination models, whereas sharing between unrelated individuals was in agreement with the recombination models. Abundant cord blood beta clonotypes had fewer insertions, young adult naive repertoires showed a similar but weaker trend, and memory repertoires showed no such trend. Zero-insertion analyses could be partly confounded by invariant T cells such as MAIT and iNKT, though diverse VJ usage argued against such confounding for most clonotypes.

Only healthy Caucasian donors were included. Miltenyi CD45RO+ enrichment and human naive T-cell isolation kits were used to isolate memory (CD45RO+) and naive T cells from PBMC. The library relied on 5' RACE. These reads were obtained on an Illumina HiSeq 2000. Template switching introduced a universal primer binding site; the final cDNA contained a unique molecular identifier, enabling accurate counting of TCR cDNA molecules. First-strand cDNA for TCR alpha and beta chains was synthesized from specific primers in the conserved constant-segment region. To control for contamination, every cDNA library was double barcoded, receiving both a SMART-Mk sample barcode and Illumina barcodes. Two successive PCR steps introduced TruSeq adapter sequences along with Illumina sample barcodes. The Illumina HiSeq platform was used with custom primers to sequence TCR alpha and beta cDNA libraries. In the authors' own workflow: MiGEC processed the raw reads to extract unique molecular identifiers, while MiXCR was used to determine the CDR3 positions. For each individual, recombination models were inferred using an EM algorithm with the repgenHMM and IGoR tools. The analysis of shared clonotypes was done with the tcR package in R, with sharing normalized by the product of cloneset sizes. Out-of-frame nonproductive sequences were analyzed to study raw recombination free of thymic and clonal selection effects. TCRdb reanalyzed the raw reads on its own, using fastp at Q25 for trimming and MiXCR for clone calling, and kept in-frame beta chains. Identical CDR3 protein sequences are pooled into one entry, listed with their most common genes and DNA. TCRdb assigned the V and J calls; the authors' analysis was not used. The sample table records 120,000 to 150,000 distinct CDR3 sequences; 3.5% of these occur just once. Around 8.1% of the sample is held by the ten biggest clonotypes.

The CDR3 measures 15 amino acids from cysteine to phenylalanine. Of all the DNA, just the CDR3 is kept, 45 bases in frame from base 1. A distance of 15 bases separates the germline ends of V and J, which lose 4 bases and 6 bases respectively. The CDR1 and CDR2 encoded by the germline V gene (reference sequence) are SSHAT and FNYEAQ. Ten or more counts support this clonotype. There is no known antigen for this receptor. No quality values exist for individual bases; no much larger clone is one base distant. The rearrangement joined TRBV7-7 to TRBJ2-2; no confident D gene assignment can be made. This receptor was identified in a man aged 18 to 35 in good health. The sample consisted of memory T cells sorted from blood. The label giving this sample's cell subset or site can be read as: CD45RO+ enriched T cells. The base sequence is TGTGCCAGCAGCTCGAGCTCTAGGGCCGCCGGGGAGCTGTTTTTT. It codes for CASSSSSRAAGELFF.